A single sample gave rise to the 27 T cell receptor beta chains below, sequenced in a study of T cell responses to AZD1222 COVID-19 vaccine. Sequenced by immunoSEQ multiplex PCR; TCRdb stores in-frame clones only, minus some. This sample has 150,000 to 200,000 clones, with around 94% found just once. Sequencing used peripheral blood, obtained 28 days after the second AZD1222 dose. These receptors were taken from an adult who received the AZD1222 COVID-19 vaccine.

V gene TRBV9 combines with J gene TRBJ2-3, with D perhaps matching TRBD2 (7 bases). Germline CDR1 is SGDLS and CDR2 is YYNGEE. Trimming took off 2 bases at V and 1 base at J, with 14 bases between the two ends. The CDR3 contains 16 residues. The CDR3, as DNA: TGTGCCAGCAGCGTGCGGGTGGGGGGGCGCACAGATACGCAGTATTTT. Amino acids: CASSVRVGGRTDTQYF.

J is TRBJ1-6 and V is TRBV9, with D maybe TRBD1 (5 bases). Between the trimmed V and J ends, which lost 1 base and 7 bases, there was a span of 9 bases. The length of the CDR3 is 14 residues. Germline-derived CDR1 and CDR2 are SGDLS and YYNGEE. The CDR3 DNA follows: TGTGCCAGCAGCGTATCACAGGCAAATTCACCCCTCCACTTT. Translated: CASSVSQANSPLHF.

The chain links TRBV5-4 to TRBJ2-1; 8 positions agree with TRBD2. CDR1 is SGHNT and CDR2 is YYREEE in the germline V gene (reference sequence). The CDR3 has 15 amino acids. V trimming: 6 bases; J trimming: 8 bases; junction bases outside the gene matches: 13. The CDR3 region has the DNA TGTGCCAGCAATCCCCCGGGACTAGGGGTCCATGAGCAGTTCTTC. It yields the protein CASNPPGLGVHEQFF. Complete variable domain (other parts from reference TRBV5-4 and TRBJ2-1): ETGVTQSPTHLIKTRGQQVTLRCSSQSGHNTVSWYQQALGQGPQFIFQYYREEENGRGNFPPRFSGLQFPNYSSELNVNALELDDSALYLCASNPPGLGVHEQFFGPGTRLTVL.

The chain's CDR3 is CASSQGAGLAASKQYF. For the CDR3, the DNA is TGCGCCAGCAGCCAAGGGGCGGGACTAGCCGCATCGAAGCAGTACTTC. The chain has TRBV4-3 and TRBJ2-7; 9 bases are a match to TRBD2. Trimming removed 1 base from V and 8 bases from J; junction bases left unmatched: 12. CDR1 and CDR2 from the germline V gene are LGHNA and YSLEER. The CDR3 consists of 16 residues.

This rearrangement joins TRBV5-6 to TRBJ1-3; no clear D gene. V lost 3 bases and J 0 bases, leaving 10 bases between the germline ends. Per the germline V gene, CDR1 is SGHDT and CDR2 is YYEEEE. The CDR3 extends over 15 amino acids. CDR3 bases: TGTGCCAGCAGCTCTTACACGCTCTCTGGAAACACCATATATTTT. Translation gives CASSSYTLSGNTIYF.

The chain uses TRBV28 and TRBJ1-2; maybe TRBD1 (6 bases). The germline V gene has CDR1 MDHEN and CDR2 SYDVKM. The CDR3 loop spans 15 amino acids. With 3 bases removed from V and 2 bases from J, the gap between germline ends came to 13 bases. In DNA, the CDR3 is TGTGCCAGCAGTTTGTATCAGGGGACCAACTATGGCTACACCTTC. Its protein product is CASSLYQGTNYGYTF.

The chain links TRBV18 to TRBJ1-5; TRBD1 is a possible D gene (6 bases). There are 15 residues in the CDR3. V lost 8 bases to trimming and J lost 2 bases, with 16 bases between them. CDR1 and CDR2 from the germline V gene are KGHSH and LQKENI. The CDR3 sequence: CASHMGGPGNQPQHF. The CDR3 bases are TGTGCCAGCCACATGGGGGGCCCCGGCAATCAGCCCCAGCATTTT.

The chain couples TRBV10-3 to TRBJ1-1; the D is unclear. Trimming left V 2 bases short and J 1 base short, with 5 bases between. Germline V lookup: CDR1 ENHRY, CDR2 SYGVKD. This CDR3 is 13 amino acids long. The DNA of the CDR3 is TGTGCCATCAGTGAGGATCCGAACACTGAAGCTTTCTTT. Residues: CAISEDPNTEAFF.

This chain connects TRBV7-2 to TRBJ2-1; D gene uncertain. CDR3 length: 16 residues. The V and J ends lost 6 bases and 4 bases respectively, with 19 bases between them. Germline V gene lookup returns CDR1 SGHTA and CDR2 FQGNSA. CDR3 DNA sequence: TGTGCCAGCAGTCCCCGAACGGAGTCGGCGTACAATGAGCAGTTCTTC. It specifies CASSPRTESAYNEQFF.

The chain couples TRBV19 to TRBJ1-5; D gene uncertain. CDR1 LNHDA and CDR2 SQIVND come from the germline V gene (reference sequence). V was trimmed by 7 bases and J by 0 bases, leaving 19 bases between them. This CDR3 region has 17 residues. Here the CDR3 reads CASTDLTGLYSNQPQHF. The CDR3 DNA reads as TGTGCCAGTACGGACCTCACCGGACTTTATAGCAATCAGCCCCAGCATTTT.

CDR3 in DNA: TGTGCCAGTAGTATGGGCCCTGGAGATGAAGCTTTCTTT. It specifies CASSMGPGDEAFF. The chain is built from TRBV19 and TRBJ1-1; unclear D gene. CDR3 length: 13 amino acids. V lost 3 bases and J 7 bases, leaving 12 bases between the germline ends. CDR1 and CDR2 from the germline V gene are LNHDA and SQIVND (reference sequence).

This chain joins TRBV11-2 and TRBJ1-3; D uncertain. V lost 5 bases and J lost 0, with 14 bases in between. Germline values: CDR1 SGHAT, CDR2 FQNNGV. The CDR3 contains 16 residues. The CDR3: CASSTRDSVSGNTIYF. The CDR3 DNA reads TGTGCCAGCAGCACCCGAGACTCGGTCTCTGGAAACACCATATATTTT.

The rearrangement links TRBV5-4 to TRBJ2-6; no definite D call. The V end lost 1 base, the J end lost 3 bases, and 5 bases lay between the germline ends. The CDR3 has 14 residues. The germline CDR1 and CDR2 sequences are SGHNT and YYREEE (reference sequence). In nucleotides, the CDR3 is TGTGCCAGCAGCTTGAAGAGTGGGGCCAACGTCCTGACTTTC. Translated: CASSLKSGANVLTF. Drawing the rest from reference TRBV5-4 and TRBJ2-6, the complete variable domain is ETGVTQSPTHLIKTRGQQVTLRCSSQSGHNTVSWYQQALGQGPQFIFQYYREEENGRGNFPPRFSGLQFPNYSSELNVNALELDDSALYLCASSLKSGANVLTFGAGSRLTVL.

The chain joins TRBV5-1 to TRBJ1-4, with 8 bases matching TRBD1. This CDR3 is built from 16 residues. J was trimmed by 4 bases and V by 6 bases; bases with no gene match: 11. Germline CDR1 reads SGHRS; CDR2 reads YFSETQ. The CDR3 nucleotides read TGCGCCAGCACCTCCGAGGGTACAGGGGGTAATGAAAAACTGTTTTTT. Translation gives CASTSEGTGGNEKLFF.

The CDR3 region has the DNA TGTGCCAGCAGCTTTGGCAGGACGGGCAATCAGCCCCAGCATTTT. Encoded protein: CASSFGRTGNQPQHF. The rearrangement uses TRBV7-8 and TRBJ1-5; no firm D call. Germline V gene sequence: CDR1 SGHVS, CDR2 FQNEAQ. The CDR3 covers 15 residues. V was clipped by 3 bases and J by 2 bases, with 11 bases between them.

This clone was seen a single time. V usage is TRBV10-3 and J usage is TRBJ1-2; 12 nucleotides match TRBD1. Germline lookup yields CDR1 ENHRY and CDR2 SYGVKD. With V trimmed by 2 bases and J by 4 bases, 5 bases remained unmatched. The CDR3 consists of 16 residues. This CDR3 is CAISELGQGASYGYTF. Written as DNA, the CDR3 is TGTGCCATCAGTGAGCTGGGACAGGGGGCATCCTATGGCTACACCTTC.

The V gene is TRBV5-6, the J gene TRBJ1-2; D uncertain. CDR1 and CDR2 (germline): SGHDT, YYEEEE. Trimming took off 0 bases at V and 4 bases at J, with 13 bases between the two ends. CDR3 size: 15 residues. CDR3 residues: CASSLDRVEPYGYTF. For the CDR3, the DNA is TGTGCCAGCAGCTTGGATAGGGTCGAACCCTATGGCTACACCTTC.

This chain's CDR3 is CASSENPRTRSYEQYF. The CDR3 DNA reads as TGTGCCAGCAGTGAAAATCCTAGGACTAGGTCCTACGAGCAGTACTTC. The chain is built from TRBV2 and TRBJ2-7; 7 bases agree with TRBD2. Germline loops: CDR1 SNHLY, CDR2 FYNNEI. V trimming: 2 bases; J trimming: 1 base; junction bases outside the gene matches: 8. The CDR3 totals 16 residues.

This chain joins TRBV7-9 and TRBJ1-2; no clear D. CDR1 is SEHNR and CDR2 is FQNEAQ in the germline V gene (reference sequence). Trimming left V 4 bases short and J 6 bases short, with 15 bases between. CDR3 length: 14 residues. CDR3 nucleotides: TGTGCCAGCAGCTCATTGGAAAGCTGGGATGGCTACACCTTC. Translated: CASSSLESWDGYTF.

The chain uses TRBV6-1 and TRBJ1-2; tentative D call: TRBD1 (5 bases). V lost 0 bases and J 4 bases, leaving 12 bases between the germline ends. Germline CDR1 MNHNS, CDR2 SASEGT. The length of the CDR3 is 15 residues. The CDR3 region is CASSEAPSQGYGYTF. Written as DNA, the CDR3 is TGTGCCAGCAGTGAAGCTCCTTCCCAGGGCTATGGCTACACCTTC.

The chain couples TRBV5-1 to TRBJ2-5, with D uncertain. Germline CDR1 is SGHRS and CDR2 is YFSETQ. This CDR3 has 11 amino acids. With 9 bases removed from V and 5 bases from J, the gap between germline ends came to 11 bases. In DNA, the CDR3 is TGCGCCACCGACCCTTGGGAGACCCAGTACTTC. It codes for CATDPWETQYF.

This rearrangement joins TRBV10-3 to TRBJ2-5; 8 nucleotides line up with TRBD2. The CDR3 covers 14 residues. V dropped 3 bases and J dropped 4; count of bases not matched to a gene: 4. Germline V lookup: CDR1 ENHRY, CDR2 SYGVKD. CDR3 protein: CAISDPGRAETQYF. CDR3 DNA: TGTGCCATCAGTGATCCCGGGAGGGCAGAGACCCAGTACTTC.

The V and J genes are TRBV30 and TRBJ1-3; a possible D gene is TRBD1 (5 bases). This CDR3 comprises 14 residues. V lost 1 base, J lost 6 bases, and 13 bases lay in between. The germline gives CDR1 GTSNPN, CDR2 SVGIG (reference sequence). CDR3 DNA: TGTGCCTGGAGTGCCGGACACTCCGTAAACACCATATATTTT. Amino acid sequence: CAWSAGHSVNTIYF.

This chain links TRBV5-1 with TRBJ2-3; 11 nucleotides match TRBD2. The germline CDR1 and CDR2 sequences are SGHRS and YFSETQ. There are 15 residues in the CDR3. V gave up 3 bases and J gave up 3 bases; unmatched junction bases: 3. This chain's CDR3 is CASSSLAGETDTQYF. Here the CDR3 DNA reads TGCGCCAGCAGCTCACTAGCGGGGGAGACAGATACGCAGTATTTT. The full variable domain, completed using reference TRBV5-1 and TRBJ2-3, is KAGVTQTPRYLIKTRGQQVTLSCSPISGHRSVSWYQQTPGQGLQFLFEYFSETQRNKGNFPGRFSGRQFSNSRSEMNVSTLELGDSALYLCASSSLAGETDTQYFGPGTRLTVL.

This rearrangement joins TRBV5-1 to TRBJ2-2, with 11 nucleotides matching TRBD2. Germline-derived CDR1 and CDR2 are SGHRS and YFSETQ. The CDR3 has 16 residues. V shed 4 bases, J shed 4 bases, and the junction held 6 bases outside the gene matches. DNA of the CDR3: TGCGCCAGCAGCCCCACGACTAGCGGGGTCACCGGGGAGCTGTTTTTT. The encoded protein is CASSPTTSGVTGELFF.

About this clone: The identical CDR3 is also encoded by other nucleotide sequences in the sample. The chain uses TRBV18 and TRBJ2-7, with 9 positions matching TRBD1. Trimming at V came to 0 bases and at J to 4 bases, leaving 4 bases not matched to a gene. Per the germline V gene, CDR1 is KGHSH and CDR2 is LQKENI. The CDR3 sequence is 15 residues long. CDR3 DNA: TGTGCCAGCTCACCACCGGGACAGGGAAGGTACGAGCAGTACTTC. Protein sequence: CASSPPGQGRYEQYF.

This chain links TRBV5-5 with TRBJ1-1, with TRBD1 matching over 9 bases. V lost 0 bases to trimming and J lost 5 bases; unmatched junction nucleotides: 5. This CDR3 has 15 residues. Germline V gene sequence: CDR1 SGHKS, CDR2 YYEKEE (reference sequence). The CDR3 is CASSLDPQGATEAFF. CDR3 sequence (DNA): TGTGCCAGCAGCTTGGACCCACAGGGGGCGACTGAAGCTTTCTTT.